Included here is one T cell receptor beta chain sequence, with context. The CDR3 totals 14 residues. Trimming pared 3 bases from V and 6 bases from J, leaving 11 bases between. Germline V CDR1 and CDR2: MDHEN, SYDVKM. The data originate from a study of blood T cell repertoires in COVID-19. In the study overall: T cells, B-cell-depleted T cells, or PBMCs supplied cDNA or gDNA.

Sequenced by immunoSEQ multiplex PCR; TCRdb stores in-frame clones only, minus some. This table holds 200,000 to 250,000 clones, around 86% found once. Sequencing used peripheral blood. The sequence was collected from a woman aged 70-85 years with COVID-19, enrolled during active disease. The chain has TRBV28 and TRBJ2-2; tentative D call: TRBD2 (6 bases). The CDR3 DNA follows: TGTGCCAGCAGTTTCCCAGGAGGGGCCGGGGAGCTGTTTTTT. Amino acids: CASSFPGGAGELFF.